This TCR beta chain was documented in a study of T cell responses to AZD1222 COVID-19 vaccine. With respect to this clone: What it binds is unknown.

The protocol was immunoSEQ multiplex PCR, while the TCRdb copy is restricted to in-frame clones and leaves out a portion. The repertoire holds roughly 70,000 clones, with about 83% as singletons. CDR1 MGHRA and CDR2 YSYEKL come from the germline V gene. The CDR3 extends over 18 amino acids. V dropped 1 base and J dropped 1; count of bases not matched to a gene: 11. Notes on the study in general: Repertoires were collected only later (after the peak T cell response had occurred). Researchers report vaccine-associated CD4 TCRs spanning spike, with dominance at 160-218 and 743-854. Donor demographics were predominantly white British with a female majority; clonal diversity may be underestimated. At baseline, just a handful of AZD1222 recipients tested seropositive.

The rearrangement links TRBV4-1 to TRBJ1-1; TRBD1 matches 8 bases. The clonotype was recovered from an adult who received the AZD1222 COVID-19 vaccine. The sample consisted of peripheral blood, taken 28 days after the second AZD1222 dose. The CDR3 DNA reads TGCGCCAGCAGCCAAGGTCGGGACAGGTCCAGAAGGAACACTGAAGCTTTCTTT. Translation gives CASSQGRDRSRRNTEAFF.